What follows are 2 T cell receptor beta chains derived from one specimen sequenced in a study of blood T cell repertoires in COVID-19. Assay used: immunoSEQ multiplex PCR; TCRdb lists only in-frame clones, some missing. The sample has approximately 51,000 clones; approximately 85% are singletons. The source material was peripheral blood. The receptors come from a human donor in a cohort sampled during active COVID-19.

This clone is a singleton in its sample. The chain uses TRBV10-3 and TRBJ2-1; 8 nucleotides agree with TRBD2. CDR1 is ENHRY, CDR2 SYGVKD, per germline. The V and J ends lost 9 bases and 5 bases, in that order; junction bases with no gene match: 12. This CDR3 is 15 amino acids long. In nucleotides, the CDR3 is TGTGCCATTAGGAGCGGGTCTAGCGGGCACAATGAGCAGTTCTTC. Translated: CAIRSGSSGHNEQFF.

This clone was observed a few times. This rearrangement joins TRBV5-6 to TRBJ2-6; D is possibly TRBD1 (5 bases). V was cut by 4 bases and J by 3 bases, with 8 bases left in between. Per germline, CDR1 SGHDT and CDR2 YYEEEE. The CDR3 runs to 14 residues. The CDR3 here is CASSRGYGANVLTF. In nucleotides, the CDR3 is TGTGCCAGCAGCAGGGGTTATGGGGCCAACGTCCTGACTTTC.